These 15 T cell receptor beta chains originate from one sample sequenced in a study of shared clonotypes between healthy human individuals. Assay: immunoSEQ multiplex PCR; the TCRdb copy retains only in-frame clones and omits some. The sample has approximately 980,000 clones; approximately 80% are singletons. Input material: memory CD4+ T cells sorted from blood. Sample subset: CD45RA-negative fraction. Source of these receptors: a man aged 18 to 35 in good health.

This clone was observed once. The sample contains more than one DNA sequence encoding this CDR3. This chain uses TRBV5-6 with TRBJ1-6; D gene ambiguous. The germline V gene has CDR1 SGHDT and CDR2 YYEEEE. The CDR3 runs 15 residues. V lost 0 bases and J 5 bases, leaving 9 bases between the germline ends. CDR3 nucleotide sequence: TGTGCCAGCAGCTTGGCGGGGAGAAATAATTCACCCCTCCACTTT. It codes for CASSLAGRNNSPLHF.

The chain combines TRBV5-1 with TRBJ1-1, with D unresolved. V was clipped by 0 bases and J by 10 bases, with 19 bases between them. CDR1 is SGHRS and CDR2 is YFSETQ in the germline V gene. The CDR3 has 15 residues. CDR3 DNA: TGCGCCAGCAGCTTGGTAACCGGGCCAGGAGTGGTAGCTTTCTTT. Amino acid sequence: CASSLVTGPGVVAFF.

This CDR3 is CASSQDGTGGNSPLHF. The CDR3 DNA follows: TGCGCCAGCAGCCAAGATGGGACAGGAGGGAATTCACCCCTCCACTTT. The chain employs TRBV4-1 and TRBJ1-6; 8 bases match TRBD1. V was clipped by 0 bases and J by 7 bases; unmatched bases: 5. CDR3 length: 16 residues. Germline V CDR1 and CDR2: MGHRA, YSYEKL.

This chain connects TRBV7-9 to TRBJ2-1, with D hard to call. The CDR3 runs to 13 residues. Germline values: CDR1 SEHNR, CDR2 FQNEAQ (reference sequence). The germline V and J ends were trimmed by 3 bases and 9 bases, with 12 bases remaining between them. The CDR3 DNA reads TGTGCCAGCAGCTTTGGCTCGGCGGCTGAGCAGTTCTTC. Residues: CASSFGSAAEQFF.

This clone came up a few times. The V call is TRBV10-1, the J call TRBJ1-5; 8 bases are shared with TRBD1. The ends lost 6 bases at V and 6 bases at J; junction bases unmatched: 16. CDR1 is WNHNN, CDR2 SYGVQD, per germline (reference sequence). CDR3 size: 17 residues. The CDR3 bases are TGCGCCAGCAGCATTACTCACGGGACAGGAAAGGGTCAGCCCCAGCATTTT. It specifies CASSITHGTGKGQPQHF.

The chain combines TRBV5-1 with TRBJ2-3; 7 nucleotides align to TRBD2. The germline gives CDR1 SGHRS, CDR2 YFSETQ. Trimming took 0 bases from V and 3 from J; bases not matched to a gene: 10. This CDR3 contains 17 residues. CDR3 coding DNA: TGCGCCAGCAGCTTGGATCCTACGGGAGGAGGGACAGATACGCAGTATTTT. This codes for CASSLDPTGGGTDTQYF.

The chain joins TRBV7-2 to TRBJ2-1; no clear D. This CDR3 region has 11 residues. Germline V gene lookup returns CDR1 SGHTA and CDR2 FQGNSA. Deletions cut 5 bases from V and 4 bases from J, with 3 bases between. CDR3 nucleotide sequence: TGTGCCAGCAGCCATTACAATGAGCAGTTCTTC. Amino acid sequence: CASSHYNEQFF.

The J gene is TRBJ1-5, the V gene TRBV28; TRBD1 matches 9 bases. V gave up 5 bases and J gave up 6 bases; unmatched junction bases: 8. This CDR3 is built from 15 residues. The germline V gene has CDR1 MDHEN and CDR2 SYDVKM. The DNA for the CDR3 is TGTGCCAGCAGTCCCGGACAGGGGTCCTTTCAGCCCCAGCATTTT. Translation: CASSPGQGSFQPQHF.

This clone showed up just a few times. The chain is built from TRBV19 and TRBJ1-2; 8 nucleotides align to TRBD1. Looked up from germline, CDR1 is LNHDA and CDR2 is SQIVND (reference sequence). The CDR3 extends over 13 amino acids. V lost 5 bases to trimming and J lost 4 bases; unmatched junction nucleotides: 3. The CDR3 loop reads CASSEDRVYGYTF. In nucleotides, the CDR3 is TGTGCCAGTAGTGAGGACAGGGTCTATGGCTACACCTTC. The complete variable domain, with remaining parts taken from reference TRBV19 and TRBJ1-2, reads DGGITQSPKYLFRKEGQNVTLSCEQNLNHDAMYWYRQDPGQGLRLIYYSQIVNDFQKGDIAEGYSVSREKKESFPLTVTSAQKNPTAFYLCASSEDRVYGYTFGSGTRLTVV.

This chain joins TRBV5-4 and TRBJ2-6; 9 bases are a match to TRBD1. V lost 3 bases and J lost 0; bases outside the gene matches: 4. The CDR3 is made up of 17 amino acids. CDR1 is SGHNT, CDR2 YYREEE, per germline (reference sequence). The CDR3 loop reads CASSSGQGISGANVLTF. The CDR3 bases are TGTGCCAGCAGCTCCGGACAGGGGATCTCTGGGGCCAACGTCCTGACTTTC.

V and J are TRBV6-6 and TRBJ2-7, with D possibly TRBD1 on 6 matching bases. V was pared by 6 bases and J by 3 bases, with 12 bases between. The germline V gene encodes CDR1 MNHNY and CDR2 SVGAGI (reference sequence). The CDR3 loop spans 13 amino acids. The CDR3: CASRRQENYEQYF. The DNA of the CDR3 is TGTGCCAGCAGGCGACAGGAAAACTACGAGCAGTACTTC.

The chain employs TRBV28 and TRBJ1-5; 8 positions agree with TRBD1. V was pared by 5 bases and J by 2 bases, with 5 bases of the junction left unmatched. The CDR3 loop spans 15 amino acids. Germline CDR1 and CDR2: MDHEN and SYDVKM. This CDR3 is CASSLMGQGNQPQHF. Written as DNA, the CDR3 is TGTGCCAGCAGTCTGATGGGACAGGGCAATCAGCCCCAGCATTTT. Variable domain in full (rest from reference TRBV28 and TRBJ1-5): DVKVTQSSRYLVKRTGEKVFLECVQDMDHENMFWYRQDPGLGLRLIYFSYDVKMKEKGDIPEGYSVSREKKERFSLILESASTNQTSMYLCASSLMGQGNQPQHFGDGTRLSIL.

This clone was found many times. The V gene is TRBV6-1, the J gene TRBJ1-2; 8 bases agree with TRBD1. CDR1 MNHNS and CDR2 SASEGT come from the germline V gene. The CDR3 is 14 amino acids. The V segment lost 3 bases and the J segment 4 bases; nucleotides outside the gene matches: 4. The CDR3 DNA reads TGTGCCAGCAGTGAGACAGGGGATTCCTATGGCTACACCTTC. This encodes CASSETGDSYGYTF.

The V gene is TRBV6-1, the J gene TRBJ2-5; a possible D gene is TRBD2 (6 bases). Germline V lookup: CDR1 MNHNS, CDR2 SASEGT. Trimming took off 7 bases at V and 5 bases at J, with 11 bases between the two ends. CDR3 length: 12 residues. The CDR3 loop is CASNPGGETQYF. The CDR3 DNA reads TGTGCCAGCAACCCCGGGGGTGAGACCCAGTACTTC.

J is TRBJ2-3 and V is TRBV10-3; weak D call: TRBD2 (5 bases). This CDR3 has 15 amino acids. V was shortened by 3 bases and J by 0 bases, with 10 bases between the two germline ends. CDR1 is ENHRY and CDR2 is SYGVKD in the germline V gene. Written as DNA, the CDR3 is TGTGCCATCAGTGACGCCAGCGGAAGCACAGATACGCAGTATTTT. Translating it yields CAISDASGSTDTQYF.